This T cell receptor beta chain is from a study of beta chain features in type 1 diabetes. Study as a whole: In age, gender and cell yields, patients were similar to healthy donors.

In this sample, this clone turned up a few times. What it recognizes is unknown. The study, taken as a whole, reports: High TCR expression in some cells could lead to their over-representation in cDNA sequencing. Sampled from patients, naive, central memory and Treg TCRB repertoires appeared more similar than those sampled from healthy donors. Shorter TCRB CDR3s, moderately but significantly so, marked every one of the four CD4+ subsets in Type 1 diabetes patients.

Germline CDR1 SGHNT, CDR2 YYREEE (reference sequence). Trimming removed 4 bases from V and 2 bases from J; junction bases left unmatched: 8. The CDR3 sequence is 15 residues long. Reverse transcription of all isolated RNA meant that expressed TCRB transcripts were sequenced. This table comes from immunoSEQ multiplex PCR, and its TCRdb copy is limited to in-frame clones, with some not included. The data contain 250,000 to 300,000 clones, roughly an eighth of them singletons. A sort by CD45RO/CCR7/CD25/CD127/CD95/CD27 yielded CD4+ naive, central memory, regulatory and stem cell-like memory cells. The source material was naive CD4+ T cells from blood. The clonotype was recovered from a man in his thirties or forties with type 1 diabetes. The chain joins TRBV5-4 to TRBJ2-7, with 8 bases matching TRBD2. In nucleotides, the CDR3 is TGTGCCAGCAGCAATGGACTAGCCCCACCCTACGAGCAGTACTTC. It codes for CASSNGLAPPYEQYF.